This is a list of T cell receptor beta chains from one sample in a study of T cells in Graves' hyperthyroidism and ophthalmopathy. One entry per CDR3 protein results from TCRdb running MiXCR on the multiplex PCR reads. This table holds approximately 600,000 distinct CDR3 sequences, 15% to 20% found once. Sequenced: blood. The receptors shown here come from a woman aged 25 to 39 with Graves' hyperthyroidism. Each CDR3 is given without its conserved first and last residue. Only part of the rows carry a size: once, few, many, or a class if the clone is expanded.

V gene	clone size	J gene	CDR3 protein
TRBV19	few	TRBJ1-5	ASRSPGQLYSNQPQH
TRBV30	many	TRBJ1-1	AWSGIKAEAF
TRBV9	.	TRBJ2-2	ASSVTWAVNTGELF
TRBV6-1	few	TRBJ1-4	ASSYWQGANEKLF
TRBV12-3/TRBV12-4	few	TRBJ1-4	ASSSSTSEKLF
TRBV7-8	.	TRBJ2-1	ASSPEAGGLAQF
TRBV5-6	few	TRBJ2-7	ASNRDRAKYEQY
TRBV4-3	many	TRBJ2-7	ASSPTGTGPYEQY
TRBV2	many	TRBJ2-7	ASRELAASSYEQY
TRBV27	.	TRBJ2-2	ASSQDRDRVFTGELF
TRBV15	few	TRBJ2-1	ATSIRFGTSGRTQF
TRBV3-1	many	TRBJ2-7	ASSISGQGYEQY
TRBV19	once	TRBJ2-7	ASGTGVYEQY
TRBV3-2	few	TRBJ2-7	ASSHRRCYEQY
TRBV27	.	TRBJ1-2	ASSLVGQLNYGYT
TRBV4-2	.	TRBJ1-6	ASSQETGGVINSPLH
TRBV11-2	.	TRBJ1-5	ASSLSTSSNQPQH
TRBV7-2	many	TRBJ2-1	ASSLVPLRGGEQF
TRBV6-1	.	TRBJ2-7	ASSTVAGGPANEQY
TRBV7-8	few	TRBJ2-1	ASSLFMREFPNEQF
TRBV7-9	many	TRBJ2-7	ASSWLSSSYEQY
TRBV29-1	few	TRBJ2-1	SVGGLAGSEQF
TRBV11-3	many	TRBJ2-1	ASSDVTGGGNEQF
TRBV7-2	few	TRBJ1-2	ASSFFLDGNYGYT
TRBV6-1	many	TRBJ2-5	ASSEVRGAETQY
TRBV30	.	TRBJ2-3	AYTSGLEDTQY
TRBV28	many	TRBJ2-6	ASSPLGVGANVLT
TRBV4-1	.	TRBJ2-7	ASSQDSRFGYEQY
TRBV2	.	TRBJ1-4	ASGWTGEKLF
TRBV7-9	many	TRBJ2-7	ASSLWDRVYEQY
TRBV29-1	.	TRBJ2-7	SVEGDGYEQY
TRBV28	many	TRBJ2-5	ASTLRRFQETQY
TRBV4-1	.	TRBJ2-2	ASSQPGTQVRGELF
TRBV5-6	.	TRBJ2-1	ASSRPRLADSYNEQF
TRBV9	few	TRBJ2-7	ASSVAIAGEQY
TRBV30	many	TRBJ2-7	AWMRIDIFSYEQY
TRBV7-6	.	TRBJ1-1	ASSPLRSSANTEAF
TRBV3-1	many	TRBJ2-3	ASSQGAGDLTDTQY
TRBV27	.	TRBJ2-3	ASRTRRGAQY
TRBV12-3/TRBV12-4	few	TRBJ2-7	ASSLAGGWDEQY
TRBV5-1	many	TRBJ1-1	ASSWQGVEDTEAF
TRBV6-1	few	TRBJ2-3	ASSELISGALRLDTQY
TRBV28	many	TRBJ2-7	ASTPSGYPYEQY
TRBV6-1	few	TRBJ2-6	ASSEAGGVAGANVLT
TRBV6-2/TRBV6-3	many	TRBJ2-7	ASQLGGLISYEQY
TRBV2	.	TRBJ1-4	ASSEEGVGEKLF
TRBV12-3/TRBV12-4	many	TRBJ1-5	ASGKGKTGPSNQPQH
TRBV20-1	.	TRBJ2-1	SARVLAGVVLGYNEQF
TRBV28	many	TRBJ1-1	ASIQGAVRTEAF
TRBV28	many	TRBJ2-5	ASSPPIAGGFGTQY
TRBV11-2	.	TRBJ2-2	ASSFTGTGNTGELV
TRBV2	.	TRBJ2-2	ASSPASGTLGELF
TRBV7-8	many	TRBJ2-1	ASSPETHYNEQF
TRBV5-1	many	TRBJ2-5	ASRTRDSNNQETQY